Shown below are 10 T cell receptor beta chains from a single sample sequenced in a study of long-term antiretroviral therapy in people with HIV. It was version v3.0 of the immunoSEQ assay that was run at survey level. Using immunoSEQ multiplex PCR, the repertoire was profiled, and TCRdb retains in-frame clones only, with some absent. The sample records tens of thousands of clones, 85% being singletons. The material sequenced was unsorted PBMCs, taken around 2.7 years before starting antiretroviral therapy. The receptors shown here come from a woman younger than 45 with HIV.

The genes are TRBV6-1 and TRBJ2-7; D perhaps matches TRBD1 (6 bases). This CDR3 has 16 residues. Trimming stripped 2 bases from V and 4 bases from J, with 18 bases between. Germline V gene sequence: CDR1 MNHNS, CDR2 SASEGT. The CDR3 DNA is TGTGCCAGCAGTGAAAGTGGGACAACCGTCATGTACGAGCAGTACGTC. It yields the protein CASSESGTTVMYEQYV.

The rearrangement uses TRBV19 and TRBJ2-5; D possibly corresponds to TRBD2 (6 bases). Looked up from germline, CDR1 is LNHDA and CDR2 is SQIVND (reference sequence). CDR3 size: 19 residues. Between the trimmed V and J ends, which lost 3 bases and 4 bases, there was a span of 27 bases. The CDR3 sequence: CASSITYFGFFGGGETQYF. The DNA for the CDR3 is TGTGCCAGTAGTATTACGTATTTCGGTTTTTTCGGGGGAGGAGAGACCCAGTACTTC.

The gene calls are TRBV19 and TRBJ2-1, with 7 bases matching TRBD1. Germline trimming cut 3 bases from V and 6 bases from J; bases unmatched to any gene: 8. CDR1 and CDR2 from the germline V gene are LNHDA and SQIVND (reference sequence). CDR3 length: 15 amino acids. The CDR3 region has the DNA TGTGCCAGTAGTATTATTTCGGCAGGGGGCAATGAGCAGTTCTTC. Translating it yields CASSIISAGGNEQFF. Using reference TRBV19 and TRBJ2-1 for the parts outside the CDR3, the full variable domain is DGGITQSPKYLFRKEGQNVTLSCEQNLNHDAMYWYRQDPGQGLRLIYYSQIVNDFQKGDIAEGYSVSREKKESFPLTVTSAQKNPTAFYLCASSIISAGGNEQFFGPGTRLTVL.

The sample holds a few counts of this clone. The CDR3, as DNA: TGCAGCGTTGGTGGCGGTATGAGAACAGATACGCAGTATTTT. This encodes CSVGGGMRTDTQYF. This chain uses TRBV29-1 with TRBJ2-3; D ambiguous. In germline, CDR1 is SQVTM, CDR2 ANQGSEA. This CDR3 spans 14 amino acids. With 4 bases removed from V and 3 bases from J, the gap between germline ends came to 14 bases.

V gene TRBV30 combines with J gene TRBJ1-5; D is possibly TRBD1 (5 bases). Germline V gene sequence: CDR1 GTSNPN, CDR2 SVGIG (reference sequence). V lost 0 bases to trimming and J lost 5 bases, with 8 bases between them. This CDR3 has 13 amino acids. The CDR3 spells CAWSVSGDQPQHF. The DNA for the CDR3 is TGTGCCTGGAGTGTATCGGGGGATCAGCCCCAGCATTTT.

The genes are TRBV9 and TRBJ2-3, with D possibly being TRBD1 or TRBD2 (6 bases each). V lost 6 bases and J lost 1, with 12 bases in between. The CDR3 has 14 amino acids. Germline-derived CDR1 and CDR2 are SGDLS and YYNGEE. The CDR3 nucleotides are TGTGCCAGCAACCGGGGGCAGGGCACAGATACGCAGTATTTT. It codes for CASNRGQGTDTQYF.

This clone was picked up one time. The V and J genes are TRBV7-7 and TRBJ1-2, with D possibly TRBD1 on 5 matching bases. In germline, CDR1 is SSHAT, CDR2 FNYEAQ (reference sequence). V gave up 5 bases and J gave up 0 bases, with 13 bases separating them. The CDR3 spans 15 residues. CDR3 protein: CASSPPTDSNYGYTF. The CDR3 nucleotides read TGTGCCAGCAGCCCCCCGACAGACTCTAACTATGGCTACACCTTC. Filled out from reference TRBV7-7 and TRBJ1-2, the complete variable domain reads GAGVSQSPRYKVTKRGQDVTLRCDPISSHATLYWYQQALGQGPEFLTYFNYEAQPDKSGLPSDRFSAERPEGSISTLTIQRTEQRDSAMYRCASSPPTDSNYGYTFGSGTRLTVV.

This clone showed up just once. The chain couples TRBV5-1 to TRBJ2-2; TRBD1 agrees at 8 bases. Germline CDR1 SGHRS, CDR2 YFSETQ. The CDR3 spans 14 residues. V lost 4 bases, J lost 7 bases, and 6 bases stayed unmatched. The CDR3 DNA reads TGCGCCAGCAGCAGGGACAGGAGCGGCGGGGAGCTGTTTTTT. As protein: CASSRDRSGGELFF.

The rearrangement joins TRBV2 to TRBJ1-6; D unclear. V was pared by 4 bases and J by 7 bases, with 8 bases between. The CDR3 is 13 amino acids. Germline V gives CDR1 SNHLY, CDR2 FYNNEI. CDR3 DNA sequence: TGTGCCAGCAGTGTCAAGGAAAATTCACCCCTCCACTTT. Translating gives CASSVKENSPLHF.

The rearrangement uses TRBV9 and TRBJ2-2, with 7 bases lining up with TRBD2. Germline CDR1 is SGDLS and CDR2 is YYNGEE. The CDR3 has 14 amino acids. The ends lost 2 bases at V and 5 bases at J; junction bases unmatched: 3. CDR3 amino acids: CASSVMGGTGELFF. CDR3 coding DNA: TGTGCCAGCAGCGTTATGGGAGGGACCGGGGAGCTGTTTTTT.